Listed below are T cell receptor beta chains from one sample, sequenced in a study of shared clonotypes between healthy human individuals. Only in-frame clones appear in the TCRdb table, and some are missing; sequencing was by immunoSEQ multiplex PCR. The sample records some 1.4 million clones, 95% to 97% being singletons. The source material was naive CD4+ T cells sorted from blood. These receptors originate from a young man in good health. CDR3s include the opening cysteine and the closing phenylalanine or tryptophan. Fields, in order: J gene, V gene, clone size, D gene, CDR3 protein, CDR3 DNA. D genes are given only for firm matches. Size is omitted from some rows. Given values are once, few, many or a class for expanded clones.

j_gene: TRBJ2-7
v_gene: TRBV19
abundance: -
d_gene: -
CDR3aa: CASSMVSEFEQYF
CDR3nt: TGTGCCAGTAGTATGGTCTCCGAATTCGAGCAGTACTTC

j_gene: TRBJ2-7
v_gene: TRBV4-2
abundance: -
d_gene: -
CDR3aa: CASSQDHSRTYEQYF
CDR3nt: TGTGCCAGCAGCCAAGACCACTCGCGGACCTACGAGCAGTACTTC

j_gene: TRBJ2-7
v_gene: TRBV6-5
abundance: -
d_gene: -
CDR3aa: CASRPWLAYEQYF
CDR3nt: TGTGCCAGCAGGCCCTGGCTCGCTTACGAGCAGTACTTC

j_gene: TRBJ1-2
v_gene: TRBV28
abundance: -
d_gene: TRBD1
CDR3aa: CASSPGQGLGYGYTF
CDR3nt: TGTGCCAGCAGTCCCGGACAGGGGCTGGGGTATGGCTACACCTTC

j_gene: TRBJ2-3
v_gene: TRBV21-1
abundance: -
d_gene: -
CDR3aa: CASSKEWEGQAHTDTQYF
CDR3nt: TGTGCCAGCAGCAAAGAGTGGGAGGGACAGGCCCACACAGATACGCAGTATTTT

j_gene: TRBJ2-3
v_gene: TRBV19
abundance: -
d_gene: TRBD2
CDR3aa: CAPEEREVPDTQYF
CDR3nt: TGTGCCCCCGAGGAGCGGGAGGTTCCAGATACGCAGTATTTT

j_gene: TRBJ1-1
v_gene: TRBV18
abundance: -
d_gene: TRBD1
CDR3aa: CASSPPGQSTEAFF
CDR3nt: TGTGCCAGCTCACCCCCGGGACAGTCCACTGAAGCTTTCTTT

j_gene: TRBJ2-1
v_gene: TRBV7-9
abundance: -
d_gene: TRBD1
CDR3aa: CASSEAYRGRNYNEQFF
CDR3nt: TGTGCCAGCAGCGAAGCCTACAGGGGTAGGAACTACAATGAGCAGTTCTTC

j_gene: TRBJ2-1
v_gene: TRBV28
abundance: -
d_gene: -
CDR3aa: CASSLRDGYNEQFF
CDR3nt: TGTGCCAGCAGTTTACGTGACGGGTACAATGAGCAGTTCTTC

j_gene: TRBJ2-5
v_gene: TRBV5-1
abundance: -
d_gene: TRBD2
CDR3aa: CASSVLAGVGETQYF
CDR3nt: TGCGCCAGCAGCGTACTAGCGGGAGTGGGTGAGACCCAGTACTTC

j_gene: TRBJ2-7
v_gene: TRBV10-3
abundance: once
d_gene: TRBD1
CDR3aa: CAIRPGTGDEQYF
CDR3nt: TGTGCCATCAGACCCGGGACAGGGGACGAGCAGTACTTC

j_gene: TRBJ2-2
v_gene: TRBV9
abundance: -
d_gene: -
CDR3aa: CASSVVSQPNTGELFF
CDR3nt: TGTGCCAGCAGCGTAGTGAGCCAGCCGAACACCGGGGAGCTGTTTTTT

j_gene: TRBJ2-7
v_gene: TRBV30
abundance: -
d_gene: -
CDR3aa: CAWSPTPGLSYEQYF
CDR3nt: TGTGCCTGGAGTCCTACTCCAGGCCTCTCCTACGAGCAGTACTTC

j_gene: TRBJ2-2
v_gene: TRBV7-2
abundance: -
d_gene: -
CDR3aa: CASSLLGLSNTGELFF
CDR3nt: TGTGCCAGCAGCTTACTAGGACTTTCGAACACCGGGGAGCTGTTTTTT

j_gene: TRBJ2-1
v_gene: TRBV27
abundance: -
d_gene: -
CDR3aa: CASSFRGRPTSSMIGEQFF
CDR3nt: TGTGCCAGCAGTTTTCGTGGCAGACCGACTAGTTCGATGATTGGCGAGCAGTTCTTC

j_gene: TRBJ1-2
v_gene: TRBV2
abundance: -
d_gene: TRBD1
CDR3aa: CASSGDRGAFEGYTF
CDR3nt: TGTGCCAGCAGTGGGGACAGGGGTGCCTTTGAGGGCTACACCTTC

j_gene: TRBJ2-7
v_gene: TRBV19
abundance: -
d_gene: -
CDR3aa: CASSLADNYEQYF
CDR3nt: TGTGCCAGTAGTTTAGCGGACAACTACGAGCAGTACTTC

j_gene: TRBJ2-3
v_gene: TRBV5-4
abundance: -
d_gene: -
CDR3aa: CASSSGLSSARGGDTQYF
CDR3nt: TGTGCCAGCAGCTCCGGATTGTCTAGCGCTAGGGGAGGAGATACGCAGTATTTT

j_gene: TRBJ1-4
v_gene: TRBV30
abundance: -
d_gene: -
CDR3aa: CAWRAGGQEKLFF
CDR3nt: TGTGCCTGGAGGGCGGGGGGTCAAGAAAAACTGTTTTTT

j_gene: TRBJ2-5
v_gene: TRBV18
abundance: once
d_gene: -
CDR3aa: CASSQITGPGQETQYF
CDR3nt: TGTGCCAGCTCACAGATTACCGGACCGGGTCAAGAGACCCAGTACTTC

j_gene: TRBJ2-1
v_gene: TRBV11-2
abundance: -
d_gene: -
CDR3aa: CASTPPGTRDEQFF
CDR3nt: TGTGCCAGCACCCCCCCCGGGACGAGGGATGAGCAGTTCTTC

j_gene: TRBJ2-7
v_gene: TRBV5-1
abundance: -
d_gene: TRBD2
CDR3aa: CASSLPGGSAYEQYF
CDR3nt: TGCGCCAGCAGCTTGCCGGGCGGGAGTGCCTACGAGCAGTACTTC

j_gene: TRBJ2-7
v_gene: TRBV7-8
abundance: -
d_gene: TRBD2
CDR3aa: CASSLERGSAYEQYF
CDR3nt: TGTGCCAGCAGCTTAGAACGCGGGAGCGCCTACGAGCAGTACTTC

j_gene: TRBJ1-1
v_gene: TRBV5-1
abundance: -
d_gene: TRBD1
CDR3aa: CASSFGQAHGANTEAFF
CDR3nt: TGCGCCAGCAGCTTCGGACAGGCGCATGGGGCGAACACTGAAGCTTTCTTT

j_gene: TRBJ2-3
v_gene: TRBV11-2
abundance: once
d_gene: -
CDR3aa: CASSLGSLGRDTQYF
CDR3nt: TGTGCCAGCAGCTTAGGGTCCCTAGGGAGAGATACGCAGTATTTT

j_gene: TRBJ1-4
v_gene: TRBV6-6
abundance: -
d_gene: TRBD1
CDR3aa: CASSHGTGVGEKLFF
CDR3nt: TGTGCCAGCAGCCACGGGACAGGGGTCGGCGAAAAACTGTTTTTT

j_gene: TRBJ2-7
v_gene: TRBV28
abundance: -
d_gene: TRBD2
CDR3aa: CASSLNLGGRAQYEQYF
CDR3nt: TGTGCCAGCAGTCTCAACCTCGGCGGGAGGGCCCAGTACGAGCAGTACTTC

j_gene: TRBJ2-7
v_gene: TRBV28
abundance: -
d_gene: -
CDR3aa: CASGERGIGSYEQYF
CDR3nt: TGTGCCAGCGGGGAAAGGGGGATAGGCTCCTACGAGCAGTACTTC

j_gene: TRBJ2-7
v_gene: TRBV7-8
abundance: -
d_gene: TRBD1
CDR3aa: CASSLGDSIYEQYF
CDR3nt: TGTGCCAGCAGCTTAGGGGACAGCATCTACGAGCAGTACTTC

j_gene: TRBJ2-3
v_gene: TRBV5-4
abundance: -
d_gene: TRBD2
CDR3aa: CASSGGAVREGPQDTQYF
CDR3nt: TGTGCCAGCAGCGGGGGGGCGGTGCGGGAGGGCCCCCAAGATACGCAGTATTTT